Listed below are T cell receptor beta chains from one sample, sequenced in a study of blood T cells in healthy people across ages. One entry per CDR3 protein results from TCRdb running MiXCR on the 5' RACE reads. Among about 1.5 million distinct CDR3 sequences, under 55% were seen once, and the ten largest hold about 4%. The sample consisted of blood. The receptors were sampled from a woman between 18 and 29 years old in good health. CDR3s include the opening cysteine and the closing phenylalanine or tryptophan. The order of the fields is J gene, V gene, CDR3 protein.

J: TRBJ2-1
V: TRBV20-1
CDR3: CSARERVNRRGNEQFF

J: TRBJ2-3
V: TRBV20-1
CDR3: CSAVHSAGGDTQYF

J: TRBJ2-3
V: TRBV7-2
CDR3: CASSQVGVLSSTDTQYF

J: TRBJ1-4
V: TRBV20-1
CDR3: CSASGQNEKLFF

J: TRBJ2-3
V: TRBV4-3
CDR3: CASSQAPGTSTDTQYF

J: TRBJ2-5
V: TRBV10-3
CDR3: CAISESPSGGVNNEQYF

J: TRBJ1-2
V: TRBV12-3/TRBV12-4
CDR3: CASSIAGQGIYGYTF

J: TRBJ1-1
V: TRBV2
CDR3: CASTGDPNTEAFF

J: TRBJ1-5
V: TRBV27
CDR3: CASSVGGVNQPQHF

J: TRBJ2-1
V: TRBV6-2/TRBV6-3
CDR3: CASGRGGYGDPTYNEQFF

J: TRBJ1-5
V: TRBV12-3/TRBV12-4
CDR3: CASSLGSGENQPQHF

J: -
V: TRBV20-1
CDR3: CSAPASRVRETQYF

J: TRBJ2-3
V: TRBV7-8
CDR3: CASSLSVSRKDTQYF

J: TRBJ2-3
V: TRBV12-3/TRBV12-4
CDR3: CASSPLAPTDTQYF

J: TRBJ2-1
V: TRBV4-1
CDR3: CASSRGLAGGLSYNEQFF

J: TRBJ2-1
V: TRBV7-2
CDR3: CASSPTVPEQFF

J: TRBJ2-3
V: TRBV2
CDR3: CATIAGEHTDTQYF

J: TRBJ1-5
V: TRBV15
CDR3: CATSRGGSSNQPQHF

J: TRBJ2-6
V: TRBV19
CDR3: CASKDPGQGYRGANVLTF

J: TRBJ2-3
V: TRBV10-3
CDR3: CAISTAHSTDTQYF

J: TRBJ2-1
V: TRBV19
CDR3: CASSILQGLAGLNEQFF

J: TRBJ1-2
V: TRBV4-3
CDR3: CASSHETGTNYGYTF

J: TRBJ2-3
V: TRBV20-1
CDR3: CSARKGPSTDTQYF

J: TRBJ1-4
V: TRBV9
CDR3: CASSVGRGSEKLFF

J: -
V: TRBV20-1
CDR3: CSALPSARGEQYF

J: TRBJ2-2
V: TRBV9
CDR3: CASSVAGQGGTGELFF

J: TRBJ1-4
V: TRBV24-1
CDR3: CATRLSLLDRASELFF

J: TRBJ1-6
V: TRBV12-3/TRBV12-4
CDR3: CASSVTGNNSPLHF

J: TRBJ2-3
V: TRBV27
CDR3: CASRISLAADTQYF

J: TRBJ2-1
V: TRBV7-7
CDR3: CASSLDRQGHNEQFF